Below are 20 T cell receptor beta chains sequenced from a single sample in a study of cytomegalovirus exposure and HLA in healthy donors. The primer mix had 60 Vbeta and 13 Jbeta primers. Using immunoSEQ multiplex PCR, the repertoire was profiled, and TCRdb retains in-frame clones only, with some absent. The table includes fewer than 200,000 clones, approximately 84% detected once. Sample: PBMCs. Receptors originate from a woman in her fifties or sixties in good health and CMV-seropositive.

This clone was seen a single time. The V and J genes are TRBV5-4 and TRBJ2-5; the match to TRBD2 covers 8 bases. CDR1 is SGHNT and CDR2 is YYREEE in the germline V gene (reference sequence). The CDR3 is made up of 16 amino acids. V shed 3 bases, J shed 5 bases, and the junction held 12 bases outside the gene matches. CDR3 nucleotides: TGTGCCAGCAGCTGGTTGGGTAGCGGGATATCGGAGACCCAGTACTTC. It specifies CASSWLGSGISETQYF.

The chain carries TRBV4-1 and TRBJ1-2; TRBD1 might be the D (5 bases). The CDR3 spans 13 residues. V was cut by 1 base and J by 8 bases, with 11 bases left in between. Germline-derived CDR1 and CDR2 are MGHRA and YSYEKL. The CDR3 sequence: CASSQVSGMGYTF. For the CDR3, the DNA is TGCGCCAGCAGCCAAGTATCAGGGATGGGCTACACCTTC.

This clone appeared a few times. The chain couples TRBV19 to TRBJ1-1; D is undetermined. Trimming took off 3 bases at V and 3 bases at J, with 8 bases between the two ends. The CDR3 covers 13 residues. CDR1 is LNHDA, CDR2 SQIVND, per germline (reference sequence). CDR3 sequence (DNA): TGTGCCAGTAGTATGAGTGCGGACACTGAAGCTTTCTTT. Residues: CASSMSADTEAFF.

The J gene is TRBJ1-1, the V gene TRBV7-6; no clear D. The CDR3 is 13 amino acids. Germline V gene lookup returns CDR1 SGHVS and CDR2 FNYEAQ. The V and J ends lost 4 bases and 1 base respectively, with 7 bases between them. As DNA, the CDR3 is TGTGCCAGCAGCTATTCACAGAACACTGAAGCTTTCTTT. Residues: CASSYSQNTEAFF.

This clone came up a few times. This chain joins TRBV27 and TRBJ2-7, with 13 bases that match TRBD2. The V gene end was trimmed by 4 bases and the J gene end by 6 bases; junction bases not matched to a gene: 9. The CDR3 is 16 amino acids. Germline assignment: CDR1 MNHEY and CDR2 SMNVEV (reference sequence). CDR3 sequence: CASSSPALAGGGEQYF. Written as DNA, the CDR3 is TGTGCCAGCAGTTCCCCTGCACTAGCGGGAGGGGGCGAGCAGTACTTC.

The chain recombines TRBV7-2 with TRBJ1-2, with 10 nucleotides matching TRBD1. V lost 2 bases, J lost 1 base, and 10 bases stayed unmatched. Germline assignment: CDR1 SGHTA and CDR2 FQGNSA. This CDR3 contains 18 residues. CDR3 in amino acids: CASSLTFPGQGFNYGYTF. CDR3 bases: TGTGCCAGCAGCTTAACATTCCCGGGACAGGGGTTTAACTATGGCTACACCTTC.

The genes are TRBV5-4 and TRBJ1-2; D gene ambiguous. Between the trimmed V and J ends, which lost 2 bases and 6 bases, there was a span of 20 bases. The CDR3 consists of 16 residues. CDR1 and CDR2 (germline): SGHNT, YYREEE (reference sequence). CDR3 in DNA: TGTGCCAGCAGCTTCTTTGGGCTCACATCATTAGATGGCTACACCTTC. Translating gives CASSFFGLTSLDGYTF.

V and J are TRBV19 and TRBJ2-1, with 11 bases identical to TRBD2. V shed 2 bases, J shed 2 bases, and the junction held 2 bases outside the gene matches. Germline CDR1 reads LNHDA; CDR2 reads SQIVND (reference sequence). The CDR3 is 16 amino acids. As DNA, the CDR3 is TGTGCCAGTAGTATAACTAGCGGGAGCCCCTACAATGAGCAGTTCTTC. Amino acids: CASSITSGSPYNEQFF.

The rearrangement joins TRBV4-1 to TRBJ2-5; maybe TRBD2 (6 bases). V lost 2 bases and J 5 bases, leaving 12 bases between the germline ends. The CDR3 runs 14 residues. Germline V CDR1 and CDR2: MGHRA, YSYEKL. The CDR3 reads CASSQPGGMETQYF. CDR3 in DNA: TGCGCCAGCAGCCAACCCGGGGGTATGGAGACCCAGTACTTC.

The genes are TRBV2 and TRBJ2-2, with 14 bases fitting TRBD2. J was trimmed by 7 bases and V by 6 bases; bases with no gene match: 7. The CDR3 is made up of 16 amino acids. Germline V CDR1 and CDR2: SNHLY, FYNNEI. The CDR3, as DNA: TGTGCCAGCAGCGTGACTAGCGGGAGGGCCGGCGGGGAGCTGTTTTTT. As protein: CASSVTSGRAGGELFF.

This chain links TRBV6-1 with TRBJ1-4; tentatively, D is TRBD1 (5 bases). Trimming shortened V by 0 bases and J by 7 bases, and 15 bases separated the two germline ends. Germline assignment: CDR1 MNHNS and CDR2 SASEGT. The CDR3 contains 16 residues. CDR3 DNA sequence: TGTGCCAGCAGTGAAGCGAATGGGTTAGGGGCTGAAAAACTGTTTTTT. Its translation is CASSEANGLGAEKLFF.

In DNA, the CDR3 is TGTGCCAGCAGTGACGGGGGGGGCACAGATACGCAGTATTTT. It is translated as CASSDGGGTDTQYF. The chain recombines TRBV6-4 with TRBJ2-3; 7 bases are shared with TRBD2. The CDR3 runs 14 residues. CDR1 and CDR2 (germline): MRHNA, SNTAGT. The V segment lost 2 bases and the J segment 1 base; nucleotides outside the gene matches: 0.

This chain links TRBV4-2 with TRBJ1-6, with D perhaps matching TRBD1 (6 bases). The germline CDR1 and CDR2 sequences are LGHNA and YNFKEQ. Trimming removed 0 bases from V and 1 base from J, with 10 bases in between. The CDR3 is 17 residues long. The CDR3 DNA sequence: TGTGCCAGCAGCCAAGATTTGACAGGATCCTATAATTCACCCCTCCACTTT. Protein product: CASSQDLTGSYNSPLHF.

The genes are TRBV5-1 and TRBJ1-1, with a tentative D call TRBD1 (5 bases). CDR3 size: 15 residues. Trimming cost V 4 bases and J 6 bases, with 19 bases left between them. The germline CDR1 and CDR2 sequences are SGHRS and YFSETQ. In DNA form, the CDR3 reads TGCGCCAGCAGCGGTTCCTTTGCAGGGAAGTCTGAAGCTTTCTTT. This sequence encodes CASSGSFAGKSEAFF.

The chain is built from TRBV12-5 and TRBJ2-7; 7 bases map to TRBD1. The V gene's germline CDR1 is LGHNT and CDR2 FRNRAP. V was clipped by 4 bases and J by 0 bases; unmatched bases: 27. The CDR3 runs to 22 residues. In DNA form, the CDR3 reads TGTGCTAGTGGTTCCCCGAACTTTCTCTTAAACAGGGGCTGGCGCCGCTCCTACGAGCAGTACTTC. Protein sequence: CASGSPNFLLNRGWRRSYEQYF.

Written as DNA, the CDR3 is TGTGCCAGCTCATCTAATCGACAGGGGGCAAACAATGAGCAGTTCTTC. Amino acid sequence: CASSSNRQGANNEQFF. The chain carries TRBV18 and TRBJ2-1; TRBD1 agrees at 10 bases. V lost 5 bases, J lost 5 bases, and 9 bases stayed unmatched. Germline V lookup: CDR1 KGHSH, CDR2 LQKENI. The CDR3 consists of 16 residues.

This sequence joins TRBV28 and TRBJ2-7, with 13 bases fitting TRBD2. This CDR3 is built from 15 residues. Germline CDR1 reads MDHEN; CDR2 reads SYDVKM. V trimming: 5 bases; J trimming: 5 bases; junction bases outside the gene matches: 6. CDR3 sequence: CASSPLGLAGDEQYF. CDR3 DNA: TGTGCCAGCAGTCCGCTCGGACTAGCGGGGGACGAGCAGTACTTC.

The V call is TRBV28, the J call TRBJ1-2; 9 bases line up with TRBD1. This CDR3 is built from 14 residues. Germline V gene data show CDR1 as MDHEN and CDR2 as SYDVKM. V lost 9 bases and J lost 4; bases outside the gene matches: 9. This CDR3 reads CASSTGTGSYGYTF. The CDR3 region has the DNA TGTGCCAGTAGTACCGGGACAGGGAGCTATGGCTACACCTTC.

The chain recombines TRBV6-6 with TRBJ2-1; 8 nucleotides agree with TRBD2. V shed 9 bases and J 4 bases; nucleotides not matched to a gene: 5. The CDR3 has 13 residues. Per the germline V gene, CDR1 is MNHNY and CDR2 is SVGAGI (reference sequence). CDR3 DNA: TGTGCCAGTATAGCGGGGCGATACAATGAGCAGTTCTTC. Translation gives CASIAGRYNEQFF.

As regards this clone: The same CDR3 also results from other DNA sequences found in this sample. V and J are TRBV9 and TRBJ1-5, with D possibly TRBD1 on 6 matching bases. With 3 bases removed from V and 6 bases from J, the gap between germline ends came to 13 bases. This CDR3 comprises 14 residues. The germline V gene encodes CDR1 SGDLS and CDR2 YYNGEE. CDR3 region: CASSAPGAVQPQHF. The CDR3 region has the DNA TGTGCCAGCAGCGCCCCAGGGGCGGTTCAGCCCCAGCATTTT.